Following are 2 T cell receptor beta chains from one sample sequenced in a study of T cells in Graves' hyperthyroidism and ophthalmopathy. TCR beta CDR3 regions were amplified from RNA transcripts. TCR CDR3 regions were first amplified by RT-PCR with HTBI primers. TCRdb redid the calling of the multiplex PCR reads with MiXCR, one entry per CDR3 protein. Among nearly 250,000 distinct CDR3 sequences listed, roughly a quarter were seen once. The sample taken for sequencing was blood. The receptors originated from a woman in her thirties or forties with Graves' ophthalmopathy.

The gene calls are TRBV20-1 and TRBJ2-7; tentatively, D is TRBD1 or TRBD2 (6 bases each). The CDR3 contains 17 residues. The germline V gene encodes CDR1 DFQATT and CDR2 SNEGSKA (reference sequence). The germline V and J ends were trimmed by 3 bases and 0 bases, with 21 bases remaining between them. The chain's CDR3 is CSASLGGREGFSYEQYF. The CDR3 region has the DNA TGCAGTGCTAGCCTGGGGGGCAGGGAAGGTTTCTCCTACGAGCAGTACTTC.

As regards this clonotype: Since the CDR3 does not end with the conserved phenylalanine or tryptophan, this likely comes from a read error. The V gene is TRBV7-9, the J gene TRBJ1-1; D gene uncertain. Germline V gene lookup returns CDR1 SEHNR and CDR2 FQNEAQ (reference sequence). CDR3 size: 12 residues. V dropped 3 bases and J dropped 3 bases, with 5 bases sitting between them. The CDR3 loop is CASSLHDTEAFL. The CDR3 nucleotides read TGTGCCAGCAGCTTGCACGACACTGAAGCTTTCCTT.